The present TCR beta chain was sequenced within a study of shared clonotypes between healthy human individuals (dated by TCRdb to 2020 to 2021). Concerning the study at large: Three men and two women, aged 18 to 49 years, made up the cohort. For each donor, three plates each were used for CD4 naive and CD4 memory, two plates were used for CD8 naive, and one plate was used for CD8 memory. To estimate repertoire size and how much clonotype sharing occurs between individuals, the study deeply sequenced the blood TCR repertoires of roughly 5 healthy adults. To increase sequencing depth and limit assay-specific biases, TCR repertoire library preparation and sequencing were carried out by different laboratories using diverse techniques. Between about 0.8 and 9.5 billion PBMCs per donor were obtained by leukapheresis. Study-wide conclusions, independent of this receptor: Sampling was limited to blood, and TCR repertoires in tissue likely differ from TCR repertoires in blood. Based on pairwise subsampling, the degree of clonotype sharing among donors was expected to be affected by sequencing depth. Higher generation probabilities were observed for clonotypes shared by all four sorted-subset donors than for non-shared clonotypes. When a handful of donors were compared, the shared fraction of clonotypes was around 5% for naive CD4, over 3% for naive CD8, 2% to 2.5% for memory CD4, and approximately 0.4% for memory CD8. Rarefaction of sorted-subset datasets indicated incomplete sequencing despite the large sequencing depth. Larger estimated clonotype richness was generally found for naive subsets than for memory subsets. Because the study included only a small number of donors, the genetic and exposure-history diversity represented was limited.

Trimming removed 8 bases from V and 0 bases from J, leaving 11 bases between the germline ends. Looking up the germline V gene (reference sequence) yields CDR1 MNHNY and CDR2 SVGAGI. The CDR3 runs 13 amino acids, cysteine and phenylalanine included. The sequence is cut down to CDR3 DNA, 39 bases in frame from base 1. CD8 naive samples were CD45RO-negative cells positively selected for CCR7, giving a CD45RA+CCR7+ population that excluded TemRA cells. Healthy HIV-negative adults with no recently reported acute infections or vaccinations were included as donors. All donors were Caucasian adults living in Nashville, Tennessee, USA. After blood collection by leukapheresis, PBMCs were isolated using Ficoll-Histopaque density gradient centrifugation and then cryopreserved in the vapor phase of liquid nitrogen. Analytical flow cytometry was used to check the purity and quantity of every magnetically sorted T cell population. From each sorted fraction, genomic DNA was isolated and quantified by UV absorbance on a Nanodrop 2000c.

For this clone: Its specific antigen is unknown. Per-base qualities were not stored, and no clone one base away is much larger.

Using the deep immunoSEQ assay, TCR CDR3 regions were amplified from genomic DNA by multiplex PCR. Extracted genomic DNA from each cell subset was distributed evenly across all wells of several immunoSEQ 96-well plates, and each plate was treated as a replicate. For sorted subsets, each replicate PCR was loaded with approximately 200 ng genomic DNA, equivalent to 25,000 to 35,000 T cell genomes. Purified libraries were measured with a Qubit 3.0 fluorometer, size-checked on a Bioanalyzer 2100, and measured again with the KAPA Library Quantification kit. Each immunoSEQ 96-well plate was sequenced on its own single-read 150-cycle Illumina NextSeq 550 flow cell. Per the source publication's procedure: Because the immunoSEQ output held only junctional sequences and lacked quality scores, the filtering could not match the filtering applied to full-length reads. To assign V/J genes and CDR3, sequences were annotated using PyIR, a Python wrapper for IgBLAST v1.9, with IMGT germline references. Reads were removed for weak V/J assignments (E-value above 1e-6), missing CDR3, stop codons, out-of-frame junctions, or ambiguous translated residues. A V3J clonotype was defined by an identical inferred V gene, J gene, and CDR3 amino acid sequence. Percentage overlap between repertoires was computed as shared unique clonotypes divided by the size of the smaller repertoire. Richness of each repertoire was evaluated using RTK rarefaction, the Chao1 estimator, and Recon v2.1 estimates of unobserved clonotypes. Generation probabilities were computed with OLGA for all TCRbeta clonotypes obtained by the gDNA method from four donors. Entries here come from immuneACCESS through TCRdb and include only in-frame sequences with V and J called. Some clones fail to appear in such tables; in the studies checked, an unresolved V gene covers under half of the shortfall, and the cause of the remainder is unknown. Clone size and the V and J calls come from that table; the DNA yielded D and trimming. Present in this sample are roughly 1,800,000 clones, approximately 95% of which were seen just once. The ten largest make up approximately 1.2% of the sample.

The clonotype originates from a man between 18 and 29 years old in good health. The sample was naive CD8+ T cells sorted from blood. The cell subset or site label here, explained by the study, means: CD45RA+CCR7+. The chain employs TRBV6-6 and TRBJ2-7, and possibly TRBD1, on 5 matching bases. The DNA sequence is as follows: TGTGCCAGCGGGTCGGACACCTCCTACGAGCAGTACTTC. Its translation reads: CASGSDTSYEQYF.